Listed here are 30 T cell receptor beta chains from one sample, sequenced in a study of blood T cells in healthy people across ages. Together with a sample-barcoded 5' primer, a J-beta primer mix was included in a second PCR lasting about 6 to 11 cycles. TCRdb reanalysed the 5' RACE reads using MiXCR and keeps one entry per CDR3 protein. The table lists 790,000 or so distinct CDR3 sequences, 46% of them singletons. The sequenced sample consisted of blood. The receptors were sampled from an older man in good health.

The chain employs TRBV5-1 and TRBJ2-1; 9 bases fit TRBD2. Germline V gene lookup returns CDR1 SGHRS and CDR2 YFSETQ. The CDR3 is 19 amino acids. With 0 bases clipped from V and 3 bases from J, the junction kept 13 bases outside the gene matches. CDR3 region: CASSLAGLAGPNLYNEQFF. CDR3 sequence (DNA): TGCGCCAGCAGCTTGGCCGGGCTAGCGGGACCCAATCTCTACAATGAGCAGTTCTTC.

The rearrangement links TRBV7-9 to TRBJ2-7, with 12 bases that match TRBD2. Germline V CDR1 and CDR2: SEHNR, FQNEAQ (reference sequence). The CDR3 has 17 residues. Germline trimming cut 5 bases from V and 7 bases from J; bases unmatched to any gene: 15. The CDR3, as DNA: TGTGCCAGCAGCAACACGGGACTAGCGGGTGGACCACCTGAGCAGTACTTC. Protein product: CASSNTGLAGGPPEQYF.

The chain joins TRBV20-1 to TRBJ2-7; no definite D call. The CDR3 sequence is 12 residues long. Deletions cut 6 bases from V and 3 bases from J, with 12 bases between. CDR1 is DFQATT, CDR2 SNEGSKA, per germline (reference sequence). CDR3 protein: CSATSAYYEQYF. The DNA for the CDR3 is TGCAGTGCCACTTCGGCTTACTACGAGCAGTACTTC.

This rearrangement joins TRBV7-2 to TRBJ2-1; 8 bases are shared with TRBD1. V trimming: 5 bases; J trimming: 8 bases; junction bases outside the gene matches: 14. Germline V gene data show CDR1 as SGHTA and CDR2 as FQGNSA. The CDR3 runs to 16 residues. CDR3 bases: TGTGCCAGCAGCCCCCAGGGGGCCAGTGGGATAGATGAGCAGTTCTTC. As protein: CASSPQGASGIDEQFF.

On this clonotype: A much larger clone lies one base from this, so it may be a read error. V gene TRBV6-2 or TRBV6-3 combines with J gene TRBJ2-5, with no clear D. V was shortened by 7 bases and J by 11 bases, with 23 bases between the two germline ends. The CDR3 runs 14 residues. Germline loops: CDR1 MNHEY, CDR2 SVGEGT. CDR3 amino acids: CASTEVSRWNEQYF. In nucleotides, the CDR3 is TGTGCCAGCACCGAGGTCTCCCGTTGGAATGAGCAGTACTTC.

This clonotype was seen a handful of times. For the CDR3, the DNA is TGCAGTGCTAGACCCACCAGTGGGGTAGAGGGTGGCTACACCTTC. Translation: CSARPTSGVEGGYTF. V usage is TRBV20-1 and J usage is TRBJ1-2; the D is unclear. CDR1 and CDR2 (germline): DFQATT, SNEGSKA (reference sequence). This CDR3 has 15 amino acids. Trimming took 2 bases from V and 7 from J, leaving 20 bases between them.

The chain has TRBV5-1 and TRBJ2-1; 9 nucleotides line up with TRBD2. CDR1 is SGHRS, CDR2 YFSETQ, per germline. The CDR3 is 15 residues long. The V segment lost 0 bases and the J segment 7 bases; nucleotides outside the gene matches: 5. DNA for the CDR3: TGCGCCAGCAGCTTGGAGTTTAGCGGGAGAAATGAGCAGTTCTTC. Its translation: CASSLEFSGRNEQFF.

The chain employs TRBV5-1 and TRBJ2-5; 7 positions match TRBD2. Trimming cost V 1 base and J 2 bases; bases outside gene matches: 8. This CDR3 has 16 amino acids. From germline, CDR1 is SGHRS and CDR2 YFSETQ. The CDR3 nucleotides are TGCGCCAGCAGCTTGAGGGTGGCTAGCGGACAAGAGACCCAGTACTTC. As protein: CASSLRVASGQETQYF.

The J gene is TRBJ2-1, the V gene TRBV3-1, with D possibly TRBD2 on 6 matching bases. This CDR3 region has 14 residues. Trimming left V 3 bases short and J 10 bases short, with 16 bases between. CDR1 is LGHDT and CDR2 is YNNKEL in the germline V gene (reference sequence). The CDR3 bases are TGTGCCAGCAGCCAGGGACTCAGCTCCTACGAGCAGTTCTTC. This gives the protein CASSQGLSSYEQFF.

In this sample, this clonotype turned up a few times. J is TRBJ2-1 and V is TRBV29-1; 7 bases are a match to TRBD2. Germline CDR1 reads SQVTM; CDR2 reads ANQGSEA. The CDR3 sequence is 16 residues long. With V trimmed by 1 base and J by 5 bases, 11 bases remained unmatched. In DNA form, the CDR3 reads TGCAGCGTTGAAGCAGCCAGCGGGATAAGCGACAATGAGCAGTTCTTC. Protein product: CSVEAASGISDNEQFF.

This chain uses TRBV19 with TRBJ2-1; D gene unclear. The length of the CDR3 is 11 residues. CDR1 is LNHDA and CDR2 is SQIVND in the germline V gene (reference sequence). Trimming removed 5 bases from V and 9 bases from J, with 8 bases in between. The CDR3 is CASSAETEQFF. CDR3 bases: TGTGCCAGTAGTGCCGAGACTGAGCAGTTCTTC.

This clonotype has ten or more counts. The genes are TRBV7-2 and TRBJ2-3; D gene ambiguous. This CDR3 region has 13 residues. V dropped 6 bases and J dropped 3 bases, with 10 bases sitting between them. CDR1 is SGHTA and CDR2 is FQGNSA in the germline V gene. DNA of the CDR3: TGTGCCAGCAGGGGTTGGGGTACAGATACGCAGTATTTT. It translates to CASRGWGTDTQYF.

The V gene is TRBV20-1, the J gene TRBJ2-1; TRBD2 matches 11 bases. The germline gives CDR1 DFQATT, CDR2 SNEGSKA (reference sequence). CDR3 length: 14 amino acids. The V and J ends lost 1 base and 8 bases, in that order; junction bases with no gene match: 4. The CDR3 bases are TGCAGTGCTAGAGGTAGCGGGAGGGCCCATGAGCAGTTCTTC. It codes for CSARGSGRAHEQFF.

The CDR3 protein is CASSQETYSYNEQFF. The CDR3 nucleotides are TGCGCCAGCAGCCAAGAAACCTACTCCTACAATGAGCAGTTCTTC. This rearrangement joins TRBV4-3 to TRBJ2-1; D remains ambiguous. This CDR3 comprises 15 residues. V gave up 0 bases and J gave up 0 bases, with 6 bases separating them. Germline V gene data show CDR1 as LGHNA and CDR2 as YSLEER.

The CDR3 region is CASELLTGPGNTIYF. CDR3 bases: TGTGCCAGCGAACTCTTGACAGGGCCTGGAAACACCATATATTTT. The V call is TRBV12-3 or TRBV12-4, the J call TRBJ1-3; 7 nucleotides align to TRBD1. Trimming removed 8 bases from V and 2 bases from J; junction bases left unmatched: 9. CDR3 length equals 15 residues.

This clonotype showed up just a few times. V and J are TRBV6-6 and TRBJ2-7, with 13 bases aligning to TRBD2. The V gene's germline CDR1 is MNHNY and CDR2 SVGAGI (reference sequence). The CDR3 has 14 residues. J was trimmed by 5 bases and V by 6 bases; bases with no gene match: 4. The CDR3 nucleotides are TGTGCCAGCAGACTAGCGGGAGGGCCCCACGAGCAGTACTTC. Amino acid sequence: CASRLAGGPHEQYF.

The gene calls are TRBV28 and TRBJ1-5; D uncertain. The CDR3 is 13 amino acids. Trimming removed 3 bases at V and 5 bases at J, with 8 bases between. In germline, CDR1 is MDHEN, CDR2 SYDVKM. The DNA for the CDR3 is TGTGCCAGCAGTTTCAGGTCGCATCAGCCCCAGCATTTT. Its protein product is CASSFRSHQPQHF.

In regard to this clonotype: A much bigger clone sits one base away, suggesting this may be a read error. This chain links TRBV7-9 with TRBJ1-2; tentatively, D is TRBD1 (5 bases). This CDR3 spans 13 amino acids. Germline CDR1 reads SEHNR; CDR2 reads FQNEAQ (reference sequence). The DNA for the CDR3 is TGTGCCAGCAGCCGGGACGGAGGTTATGGCCACACCTTC. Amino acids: CASSRDGGYGHTF.

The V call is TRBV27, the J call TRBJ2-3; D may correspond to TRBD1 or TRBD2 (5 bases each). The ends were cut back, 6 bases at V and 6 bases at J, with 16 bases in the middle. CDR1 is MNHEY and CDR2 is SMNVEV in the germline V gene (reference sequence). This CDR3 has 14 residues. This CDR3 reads CASRGRRGADTQYF. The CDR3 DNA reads TGTGCCAGCAGGGGACGACGAGGGGCGGATACGCAGTATTTT.

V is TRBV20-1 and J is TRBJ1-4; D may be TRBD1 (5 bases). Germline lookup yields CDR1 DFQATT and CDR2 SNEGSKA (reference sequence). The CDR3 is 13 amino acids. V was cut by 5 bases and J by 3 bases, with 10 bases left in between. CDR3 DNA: TGCAGTGCTGGGGGGGGAGCTAATGAAAAACTGTTTTTT. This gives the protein CSAGGGANEKLFF.

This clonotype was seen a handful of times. CDR3 bases: TGTGCCAGCAGCGTAGACTCTTTCATGAACACTGAAGCTTTCTTT. This encodes CASSVDSFMNTEAFF. This sequence joins TRBV9 and TRBJ1-1, with D hard to call. V was pared by 0 bases and J by 0 bases, with 9 bases between. This CDR3 has 15 amino acids. The germline V gene has CDR1 SGDLS and CDR2 YYNGEE.

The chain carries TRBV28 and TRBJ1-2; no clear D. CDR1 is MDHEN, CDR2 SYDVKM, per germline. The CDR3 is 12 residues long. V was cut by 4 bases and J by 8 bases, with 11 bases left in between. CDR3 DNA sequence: TGTGCCAGCAGTTCAGCGGAGTTCGGCTACACCTTC. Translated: CASSSAEFGYTF.

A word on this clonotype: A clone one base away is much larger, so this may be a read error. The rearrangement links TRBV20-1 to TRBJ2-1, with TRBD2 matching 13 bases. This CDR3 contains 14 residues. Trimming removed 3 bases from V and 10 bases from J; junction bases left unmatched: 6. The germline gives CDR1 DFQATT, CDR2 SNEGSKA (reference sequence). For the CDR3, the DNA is TGCAGTGCTAGGGGACTAGCGGGAAACTACGAGCAGTTCTTC. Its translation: CSARGLAGNYEQFF.

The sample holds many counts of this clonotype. The CDR3 reads CASSGNTEAFF. The DNA for the CDR3 is TGCGCCAGCAGCGGTAACACTGAAGCTTTCTTT. The chain joins TRBV5-1 to TRBJ1-1; D gene uncertain. Germline assignment: CDR1 SGHRS and CDR2 YFSETQ. The V and J ends lost 4 bases and 2 bases respectively, with 3 bases between them. This CDR3 has 11 amino acids. The variable domain in full, completed from reference TRBV5-1 and TRBJ1-1, reads KAGVTQTPRYLIKTRGQQVTLSCSPISGHRSVSWYQQTPGQGLQFLFEYFSETQRNKGNFPGRFSGRQFSNSRSEMNVSTLELGDSALYLCASSGNTEAFFGQGTRLTVV.

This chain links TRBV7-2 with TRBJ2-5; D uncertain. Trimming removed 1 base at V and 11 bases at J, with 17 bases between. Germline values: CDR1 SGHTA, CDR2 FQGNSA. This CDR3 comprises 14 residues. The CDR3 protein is CASSLEQRFNEQYF. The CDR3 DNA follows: TGTGCCAGCAGCTTAGAACAGCGATTCAATGAGCAGTACTTC.

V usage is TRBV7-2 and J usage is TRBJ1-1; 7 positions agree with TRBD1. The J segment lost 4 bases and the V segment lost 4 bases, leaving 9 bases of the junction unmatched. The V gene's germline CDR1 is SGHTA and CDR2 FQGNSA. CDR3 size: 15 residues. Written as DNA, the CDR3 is TGTGCCAGCAGCTCTCAGGGGGTTCGTTTCACTGAAGCTTTCTTT. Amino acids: CASSSQGVRFTEAFF.

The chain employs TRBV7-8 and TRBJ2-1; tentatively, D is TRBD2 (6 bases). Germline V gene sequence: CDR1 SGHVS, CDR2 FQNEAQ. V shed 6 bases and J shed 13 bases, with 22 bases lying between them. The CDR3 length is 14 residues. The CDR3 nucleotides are TGTGCCAGCAGACCGACTAGTGGGAGAGAGACCCAGTTCTTC. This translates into CASRPTSGRETQFF.

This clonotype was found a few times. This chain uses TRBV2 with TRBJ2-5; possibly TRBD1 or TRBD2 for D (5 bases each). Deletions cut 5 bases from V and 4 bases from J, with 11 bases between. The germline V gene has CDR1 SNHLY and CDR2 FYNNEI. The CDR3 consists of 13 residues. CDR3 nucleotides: TGTGCCAGCAGTTGGACGGGACGAGAGACCCAGTACTTC. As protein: CASSWTGRETQYF. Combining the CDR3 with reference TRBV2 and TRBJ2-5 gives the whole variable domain EPEVTQTPSHQVTQMGQEVILRCVPISNHLYFYWYRQILGQKVEFLVSFYNNEISEKSEIFDDQFSVERPDGSNFTLKIRSTKLEDSAMYFCASSWTGRETQYFGPGTRLLVL.

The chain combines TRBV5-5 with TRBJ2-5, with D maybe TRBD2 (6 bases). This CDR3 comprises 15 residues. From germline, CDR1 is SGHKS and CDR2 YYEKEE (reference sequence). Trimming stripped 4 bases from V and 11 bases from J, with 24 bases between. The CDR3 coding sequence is TGTGCCAGCAGCCCCCGTGCGGGACTCGGCAATGAGCAGTACTTC. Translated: CASSPRAGLGNEQYF.

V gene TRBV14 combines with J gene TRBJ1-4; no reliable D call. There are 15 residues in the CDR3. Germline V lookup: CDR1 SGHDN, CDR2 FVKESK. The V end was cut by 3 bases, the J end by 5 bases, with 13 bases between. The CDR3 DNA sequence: TGTGCCAGCAGCCAGCGGATCCACGGAAATGAAAAACTGTTTTTT. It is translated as CASSQRIHGNEKLFF.